This T cell receptor beta chain was obtained from a study of response to subunit inactivated influenza vaccine. Study outcomes and limitations: There was a suggestion from the authors that each seasonal influenza vaccination recruits few new T cells.

This clonotype was detected a few times. Its antigen remains unknown. V lost 9 bases and J 7 bases, leaving 10 bases between the germline ends. CDR1 is MGHDK and CDR2 is SYGVNS in the germline V gene. CDR3 length equals 11 residues. MiXCR, applied by TCRdb to the RT-PCR reads, yields one record per CDR3 protein. The top ten hold about 9.4% of the sample, which has just over 300,000 distinct CDR3 sequences, just over 20% seen once. The chain recombines TRBV25-1 with TRBJ2-4; D is tentatively TRBD1 or TRBD2 (5 bases each). The sequence was obtained from a man aged 50 to 75 who received an inactivated influenza vaccine. This material consisted of PBMCs from blood, taken about 20 months after vaccination. CDR3 in amino acids: CASREGNIQYF. In DNA form, the CDR3 reads TGTGCCAGTCGTGAGGGGAACATTCAGTACTTC.